This T cell receptor beta chain was obtained from a study of T cells in Graves' hyperthyroidism and ophthalmopathy. This clonotype occurred many times. A patient was excluded if there was uncontrolled infection, other autoimmune disease, pregnancy or lactation. Trimming took 3 bases from V and 6 from J; bases not matched to a gene: 9. The germline V gene has CDR1 DFQATT and CDR2 SNEGSKA (reference sequence). This CDR3 has 15 residues. Amplified TCR beta CDR3 regions came from RNA transcripts. TCR CDR3 underwent first-round RT-PCR with the HTBI primer set. TCRdb independently ran MiXCR on the multiplex PCR reads; one entry per CDR3 protein. In the table there are under 350,000 distinct CDR3 sequences, roughly 18% of which are singletons.

V and J are TRBV20-1 and TRBJ2-3, with TRBD2 matching over 10 bases. Sequencing was done on a sample of blood. The TCR comes from a woman aged 45 to 65 with Graves' hyperthyroidism. The CDR3 DNA follows: TGCAGTGCTAGCGGCGGGCTAGCGGGAGTGGATACGCAGTATTTT. Encoded protein: CSASGGLAGVDTQYF.